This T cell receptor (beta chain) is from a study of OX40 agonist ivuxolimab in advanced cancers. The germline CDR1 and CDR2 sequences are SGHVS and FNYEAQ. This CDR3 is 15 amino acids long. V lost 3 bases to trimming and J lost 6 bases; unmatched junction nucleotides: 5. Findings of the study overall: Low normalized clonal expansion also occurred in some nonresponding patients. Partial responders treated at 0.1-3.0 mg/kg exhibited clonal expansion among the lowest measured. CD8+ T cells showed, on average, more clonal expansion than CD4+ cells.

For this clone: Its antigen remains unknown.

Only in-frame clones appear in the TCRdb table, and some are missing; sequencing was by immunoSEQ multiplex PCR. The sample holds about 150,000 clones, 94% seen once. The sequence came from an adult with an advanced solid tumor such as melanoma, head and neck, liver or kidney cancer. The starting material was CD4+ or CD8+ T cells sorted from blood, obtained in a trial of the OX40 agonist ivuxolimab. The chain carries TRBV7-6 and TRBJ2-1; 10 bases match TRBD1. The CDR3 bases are TGTGCCAGCAGCTTCGGGGGACAGGGGATCAATGAGCAGTTCTTC. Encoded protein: CASSFGGQGINEQFF.